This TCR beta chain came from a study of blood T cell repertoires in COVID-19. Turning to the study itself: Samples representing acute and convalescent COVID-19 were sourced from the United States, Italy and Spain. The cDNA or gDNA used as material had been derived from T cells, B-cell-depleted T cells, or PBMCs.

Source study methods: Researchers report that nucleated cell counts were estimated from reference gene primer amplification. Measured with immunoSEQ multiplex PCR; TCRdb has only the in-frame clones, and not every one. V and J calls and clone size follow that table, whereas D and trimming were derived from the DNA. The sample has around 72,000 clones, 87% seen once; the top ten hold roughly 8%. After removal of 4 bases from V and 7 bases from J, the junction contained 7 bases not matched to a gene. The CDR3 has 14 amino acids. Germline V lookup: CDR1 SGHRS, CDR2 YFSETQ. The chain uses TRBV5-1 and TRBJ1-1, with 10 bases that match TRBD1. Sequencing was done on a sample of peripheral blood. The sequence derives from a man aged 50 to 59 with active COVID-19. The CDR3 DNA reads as TGCGCCAGCAGCCCTAGACAGGGGGCGTTTGAAGCTTTCTTT. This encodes CASSPRQGAFEAFF.